This section outlines one T cell receptor beta chain sequence together with its context. Antigen: not known. Every one of the donors was a Caucasian adult that lived in Nashville, Tennessee. Clones were sequenced by immunoSEQ multiplex PCR, and TCRdb holds only the in-frame ones, with some missing. Of 2 million to 2.5 million clones in the sample, less than 95% were seen once. This sample stems from a study of shared clonotypes between healthy human individuals. At the level of the study: CD8 memory received one plate per donor, CD8 naive two, CD4 memory three and CD4 naive three.

The study, taken as a whole, reports: Genetic and exposure-history diversity was limited by the few donors.

The V end lost 1 base, the J end lost 8 bases, and 6 bases lay between the germline ends. The CDR3 extends over 12 amino acids. CDR1 and CDR2 (germline): SGHTA, FQGNSA. The sequencing input was naive CD4+ T cells from PBMCs. As to subset: CD45RA+ positively selected. The rearrangement links TRBV7-2 to TRBJ2-1; D is undetermined. The receptor was derived from a man between 18 and 35 years old in good health. Some clones in this sample may be carry-over from other donors' samples. The CDR3 region is CASSLGRYEQFF. The CDR3 DNA reads as TGTGCCAGCAGCTTAGGTCGCTATGAGCAGTTCTTC.